The rows below give T cell receptor beta chains drawn from one sample of a study of cytomegalovirus exposure and HLA in healthy donors. Produced via immunoSEQ multiplex PCR; TCRdb's table is partial and in-frame only. The sample yields about 190,000 clones, over 70% seen once. Sequenced input: PBMCs. These receptors came from a man aged 45-65 years in good health and CMV-seronegative. Both conserved end residues are part of each CDR3. The order of the fields is CDR3 protein, CDR3 DNA, V gene, clone size, J gene, D gene. D genes are given only for firm matches. Size values are once, few and many counts, or a class for expanded clones, and some rows have none.

CDR3: CASSLGTPSPLF; DNA: TGTGCCAGCAGCTTAGGGACACCATCGCCCCTCTTC; V: TRBV7-2; size: .; J: TRBJ1-2; D: .
CDR3: CASSLIRVGNSPLHF; DNA: TGTGCCAGCAGCTTGATCAGGGTGGGAAATTCACCCCTCCACTTT; V: TRBV5-6; size: .; J: TRBJ1-6; D: .
CDR3: CAISGDISTDTQYF; DNA: TGTGCCATCAGTGGGGACATTAGCACAGATACGCAGTATTTT; V: TRBV10-3; size: .; J: TRBJ2-3; D: .
CDR3: CSSSPPLRGLGTEAFF; DNA: TGTTCCAGCAGCCCTCCACTAAGGGGATTAGGCACTGAAGCTTTCTTT; V: TRBV7-9; size: .; J: TRBJ1-1; D: .
CDR3: CASSQAISVDTQYF; DNA: TGTGCCAGCAGCCAGGCTATTTCAGTAGATACGCAGTATTTT; V: TRBV5-6; size: .; J: TRBJ2-3; D: .
CDR3: CASSPVVSSPLHF; DNA: TGCGCCAGCAGCCCGGTGGTTTCGTCACCCCTCCACTTT; V: TRBV5-1; size: .; J: TRBJ1-6; D: .
CDR3: CAISESTVSSYGYTF; DNA: TGTGCCATCAGTGAGTCGACAGTTTCCAGCTATGGCTACACCTTC; V: TRBV10-3; size: .; J: TRBJ1-2; D: .
CDR3: CASSLVGQADTQYF; DNA: TGTGCCAGCAGCTTAGTGGGACAGGCAGATACGCAGTATTTT; V: TRBV7-2; size: .; J: TRBJ2-3; D: TRBD1
CDR3: CASSMDRTYGYTF; DNA: TGTGCCAGCAGCATGGACAGGACCTATGGCTACACCTTC; V: TRBV11-2; size: .; J: TRBJ1-2; D: TRBD1
CDR3: CASSQPDRSGETQYF; DNA: TGCGCCAGCAGCCAACCCGACAGGTCGGGTGAGACCCAGTACTTC; V: TRBV4-1; size: .; J: TRBJ2-5; D: .
CDR3: CASSLAGGLRNEAFF; DNA: TGTGCCAGCAGCCTAGCTGGTGGTCTGCGGAATGAAGCTTTCTTT; V: TRBV7-9; size: .; J: TRBJ1-1; D: .
CDR3: CASSGWGLSYEQYF; DNA: TGTGCCAGCAGCGGCTGGGGCCTCTCCTACGAGCAGTACTTC; V: TRBV7-9; size: .; J: TRBJ2-7; D: .
CDR3: CASSMTADTEAFF; DNA: TGTGCCAGTAGCATGACGGCGGACACTGAAGCTTTCTTT; V: TRBV19; size: .; J: TRBJ1-1; D: .
CDR3: CASSLGDAYYEQYF; DNA: TGTGCCAGCAGCCTCGGAGACGCTTACTACGAGCAGTACTTC; V: TRBV7-9; size: .; J: TRBJ2-7; D: .
CDR3: CAISESTTNEKLFF; DNA: TGTGCCATCAGTGAGTCGACTACTAATGAAAAACTGTTTTTT; V: TRBV10-3; size: .; J: TRBJ1-4; D: .
CDR3: CASSPSPGDTQYF; DNA: TGTGCCAGCAGCCCTAGTCCGGGGGATACGCAGTATTTT; V: TRBV5-5; size: once; J: TRBJ2-3; D: .
CDR3: CASSRGQGNTEAFF; DNA: TGTGCCAGCTCACGGGGGCAGGGGAACACTGAAGCTTTCTTT; V: TRBV18; size: .; J: TRBJ1-1; D: .
CDR3: CASSLEGRAGGRGNEQFF; DNA: TGTGCCAGCAGCTTAGAGGGGAGGGCGGGGGGCCGGGGCAATGAGCAGTTCTTC; V: TRBV7-6; size: once; J: TRBJ2-1; D: TRBD2
CDR3: CAMRGTGDYNEQFF; DNA: TGTGCCATGAGAGGGACAGGGGACTACAATGAGCAGTTCTTC; V: TRBV10-3; size: .; J: TRBJ2-1; D: TRBD1
CDR3: CASSGGTLYNEQFF; DNA: TGTGCCAGCAGCGGAGGGACTTTATACAATGAGCAGTTCTTC; V: TRBV11-3; size: .; J: TRBJ2-1; D: .
CDR3: CASSEGGQNYGYTF; DNA: TGTGCCAGCAGCGAAGGGGGACAGAACTATGGCTACACCTTC; V: TRBV27; size: .; J: TRBJ1-2; D: TRBD1
CDR3: CASSGGTSGGYEQYF; DNA: TGCGCCAGCAGCGGCGGGACTAGCGGGGGCTACGAGCAGTACTTC; V: TRBV5-1; size: .; J: TRBJ2-7; D: TRBD2
CDR3: CASSGSYSNQPQHF; DNA: TGTGCCAGCTCGGGAAGCTATAGCAATCAGCCCCAGCATTTT; V: TRBV6-1; size: .; J: TRBJ1-5; D: .
CDR3: CASGLYTRGNEQFF; DNA: TGTGCTAGTGGTTTGTACACCCGGGGGAATGAGCAGTTCTTC; V: TRBV12-5; size: .; J: TRBJ2-1; D: .
CDR3: CASSSTGPSSYEQYF; DNA: TGTGCCAGCAGCTCGACAGGGCCTAGCTCCTACGAGCAGTACTTC; V: TRBV11-2; size: .; J: TRBJ2-7; D: TRBD1
CDR3: CASSPEGRVETQYF; DNA: TGTGCCAGCAGCCCCGAGGGGAGGGTAGAGACCCAGTACTTC; V: TRBV5-6; size: .; J: TRBJ2-5; D: TRBD2
CDR3: CASSRQSTEAFF; DNA: TGTGCCAGCAGCAGACAGTCGACTGAAGCTTTCTTT; V: TRBV7-9; size: .; J: TRBJ1-1; D: .
CDR3: CASRTVPYEQYF; DNA: TGTGCCAGCAGGACAGTCCCTTACGAGCAGTACTTC; V: TRBV6-5; size: .; J: TRBJ2-7; D: .
CDR3: CASSFRGANEKLFF; DNA: TGCGCCAGCAGCTTCCGGGGAGCTAATGAAAAACTGTTTTTT; V: TRBV5-1; size: .; J: TRBJ1-4; D: .
CDR3: CASSYSGSYSYEQYF; DNA: TGTGCCAGCAGTTATTCGGGGTCCTACTCCTACGAGCAGTACTTC; V: TRBV6-5; size: .; J: TRBJ2-7; D: .
CDR3: CAWSVGDRGRSEKLFF; DNA: TGTGCCTGGAGTGTGGGGGACAGGGGGCGTAGTGAAAAACTGTTTTTT; V: TRBV30; size: .; J: TRBJ1-4; D: TRBD1
CDR3: CAWSVLKGAYEQYF; DNA: TGTGCCTGGAGTGTACTAAAGGGGGCCTACGAGCAGTACTTC; V: TRBV30; size: .; J: TRBJ2-7; D: .
CDR3: CASRIGSGYGYTF; DNA: TGTGCCAGCAGGATAGGGAGCGGCTATGGCTACACCTTC; V: TRBV6-4; size: .; J: TRBJ1-2; D: .
CDR3: CASSLGREVETQYF; DNA: TGTGCCAGCAGCTTAGGACGGGAGGTAGAGACCCAGTACTTC; V: TRBV7-9; size: .; J: TRBJ2-5; D: TRBD2
CDR3: CASSSNTDTEAFF; DNA: TGTGCCAGCAGCTCCAACACCGACACTGAAGCTTTCTTT; V: TRBV7-9; size: .; J: TRBJ1-1; D: .
CDR3: CASSVTDNYGYTF; DNA: TGTGCCAGCAGCGTCACAGACAACTATGGCTACACCTTC; V: TRBV9; size: .; J: TRBJ1-2; D: .
CDR3: CATSREQGREKLFF; DNA: TGTGCCACCAGCAGAGAACAGGGTCGGGAAAAACTGTTTTTT; V: TRBV15; size: .; J: TRBJ1-4; D: .
CDR3: CASSPTPYRDGFYEQYF; DNA: TGTGCCAGCAGCCCGACACCATACAGGGACGGTTTCTACGAGCAGTACTTC; V: TRBV7-9; size: .; J: TRBJ2-7; D: .
CDR3: CASSLQGEGYQYF; DNA: TGTGCCAGCAGCTTGCAGGGTGAAGGGTACCAGTACTTC; V: TRBV7-3; size: .; J: TRBJ2-5; D: .
CDR3: CASSQEGGTATEAFF; DNA: TGTGCCAGCAGCCAAGAAGGGGGTACGGCGACTGAAGCTTTCTTT; V: TRBV4-2; size: .; J: TRBJ1-1; D: .
CDR3: CATTSRAGSNQPQHF; DNA: TGTGCCACCACCTCGAGAGCCGGGTCCAATCAGCCCCAGCATTTT; V: TRBV15; size: .; J: TRBJ1-5; D: .
CDR3: CASSMGGGSGANVLTF; DNA: TGTGCCAGTAGTATGGGGGGAGGCTCTGGGGCCAACGTCCTGACTTTC; V: TRBV19; size: .; J: TRBJ2-6; D: .
CDR3: CASSPGQGAYEQYF; DNA: TGTGCCAGCAGTCCTGGACAGGGAGCCTACGAGCAGTACTTC; V: TRBV6-5; size: once; J: TRBJ2-7; D: TRBD1
CDR3: CASSPRIGQGVYNEQFF; DNA: TGTGCCAGCAGCCCGAGGATTGGACAGGGAGTCTACAATGAGCAGTTCTTC; V: TRBV9; size: .; J: TRBJ2-1; D: TRBD1
CDR3: CASSPQTGASYEQYF; DNA: TGTGCCAGCAGCCCGCAGACAGGGGCCTCCTACGAGCAGTACTTC; V: TRBV13; size: .; J: TRBJ2-7; D: TRBD1
CDR3: CASSIRQGDTEAFF; DNA: TGTGCCAGCAGCATTCGACAGGGCGACACTGAAGCTTTCTTT; V: TRBV7-2; size: .; J: TRBJ1-1; D: TRBD1
CDR3: CASSLATRASPEQFF; DNA: TGTGCCAGCAGCTTAGCGACTCGCGCGAGTCCTGAGCAGTTCTTC; V: TRBV7-6; size: .; J: TRBJ2-1; D: .
CDR3: CASSQEIIDTQYF; DNA: TGCGCCAGCAGCCAAGAAATCATAGATACGCAGTATTTT; V: TRBV4-3; size: .; J: TRBJ2-3; D: .
CDR3: CASSEVQRTTEAFF; DNA: TGCGCCAGCAGTGAGGTCCAGCGGACCACTGAAGCTTTCTTT; V: TRBV10-1; size: .; J: TRBJ1-1; D: .
CDR3: CASSPTRTGTNYGYTF; DNA: TGCGCCAGCAGTCCAACTCGGACAGGAACTAACTATGGCTACACCTTC; V: TRBV4-3; size: once; J: TRBJ1-2; D: TRBD1
CDR3: CASSVLGGRRNTGELFF; DNA: TGTGCCAGCAGCGTACTAGGGGGCAGGAGGAACACCGGGGAGCTGTTTTTT; V: TRBV9; size: .; J: TRBJ2-2; D: TRBD1
CDR3: CASSLSLGLTGGMEQSQFF; DNA: TGTGCCAGCAGCCTAAGCCTGGGTCTGACAGGGGGAATGGAACAATCGCAGTTCTTC; V: TRBV7-9; size: .; J: TRBJ2-1; D: TRBD1
CDR3: CASSPGGWGGYTF; DNA: TGTGCCAGCAGCCCAGGGGGTTGGGGCGGCTACACCTTC; V: TRBV14; size: .; J: TRBJ1-2; D: TRBD1
CDR3: CASSLDGRTEAFF; DNA: TGTGCCAGCAGCCTTGATGGGAGAACTGAAGCTTTCTTT; V: TRBV7-3; size: .; J: TRBJ1-1; D: .
CDR3: CASSQERGTYEQYF; DNA: TGCGCCAGCAGCCAAGAACGCGGGACCTACGAGCAGTACTTC; V: TRBV4-3; size: once; J: TRBJ2-7; D: .
CDR3: CASSIEGNTDTQYF; DNA: TGTGCCAGTAGTATCGAGGGAAACACAGATACGCAGTATTTT; V: TRBV19; size: once; J: TRBJ2-3; D: .
CDR3: CASSIAENEKLFF; DNA: TGTGCCAGTAGTATAGCCGAGAATGAAAAACTGTTTTTT; V: TRBV19; size: .; J: TRBJ1-4; D: .